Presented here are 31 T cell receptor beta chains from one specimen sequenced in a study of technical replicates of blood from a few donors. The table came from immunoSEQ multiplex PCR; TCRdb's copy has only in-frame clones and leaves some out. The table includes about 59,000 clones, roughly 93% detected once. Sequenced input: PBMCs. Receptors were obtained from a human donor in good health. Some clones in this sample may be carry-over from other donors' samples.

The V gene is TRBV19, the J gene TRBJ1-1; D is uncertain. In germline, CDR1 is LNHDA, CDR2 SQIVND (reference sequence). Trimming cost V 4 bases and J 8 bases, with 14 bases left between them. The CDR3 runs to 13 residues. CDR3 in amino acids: CASSNVGSVEAFF. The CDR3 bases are TGTGCCAGTAGTAACGTCGGCAGCGTCGAAGCTTTCTTT.

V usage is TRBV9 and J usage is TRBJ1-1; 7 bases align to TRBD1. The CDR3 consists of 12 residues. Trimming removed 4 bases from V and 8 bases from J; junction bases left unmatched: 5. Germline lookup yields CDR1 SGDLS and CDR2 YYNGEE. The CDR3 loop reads CASSPTGAEAFF. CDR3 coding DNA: TGTGCCAGCAGCCCTACAGGGGCGGAAGCTTTCTTT.

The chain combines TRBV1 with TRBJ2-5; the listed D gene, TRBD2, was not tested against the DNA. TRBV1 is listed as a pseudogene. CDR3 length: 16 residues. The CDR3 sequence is CTSSQDRPPGEETQYF. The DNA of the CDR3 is TGCACCAGCAGCCAAGATCGGCCCCCCGGGGAAGAGACCCAGTACTTC.

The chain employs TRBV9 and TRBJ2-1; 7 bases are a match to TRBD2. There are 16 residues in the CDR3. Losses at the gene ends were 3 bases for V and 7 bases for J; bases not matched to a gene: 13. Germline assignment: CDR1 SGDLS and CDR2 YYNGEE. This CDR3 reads CASSAGLMGRGNEQFF. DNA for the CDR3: TGTGCCAGCAGCGCTGGCCTCATGGGGAGGGGTAATGAGCAGTTCTTC. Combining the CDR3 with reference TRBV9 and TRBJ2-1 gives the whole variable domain DSGVTQTPKHLITATGQRVTLRCSPRSGDLSVYWYQQSLDQGLQFLIQYYNGEERAKGNILERFSAQQFPDLHSELNLSSLELGDSALYFCASSAGLMGRGNEQFFGPGTRLTVL.

The CDR3: CASSLYGASGRGTGELFF. CDR3 DNA sequence: TGTGCCAGCAGCTTGTATGGCGCTAGCGGGAGAGGGACCGGGGAGCTGTTTTTT. This sequence joins TRBV5-6 and TRBJ2-2; TRBD2 agrees at 10 bases. The V gene end was trimmed by 1 base and the J gene end by 5 bases; junction bases not matched to a gene: 11. The length of the CDR3 is 18 residues. Germline V lookup: CDR1 SGHDT, CDR2 YYEEEE.

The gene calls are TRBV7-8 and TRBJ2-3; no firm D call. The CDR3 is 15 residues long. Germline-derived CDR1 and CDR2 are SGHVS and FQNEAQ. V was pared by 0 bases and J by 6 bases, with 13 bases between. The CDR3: CASSLALSQADTQYF. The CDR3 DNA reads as TGTGCCAGCAGCTTAGCGCTAAGCCAGGCCGATACGCAGTATTTT.

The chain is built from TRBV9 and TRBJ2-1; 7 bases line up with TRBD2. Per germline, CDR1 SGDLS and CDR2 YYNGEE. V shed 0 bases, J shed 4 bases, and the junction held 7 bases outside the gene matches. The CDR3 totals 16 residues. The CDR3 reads CASSVVGTSAYNEQFF. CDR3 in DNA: TGTGCCAGCAGCGTAGTAGGAACTAGCGCGTACAATGAGCAGTTCTTC.

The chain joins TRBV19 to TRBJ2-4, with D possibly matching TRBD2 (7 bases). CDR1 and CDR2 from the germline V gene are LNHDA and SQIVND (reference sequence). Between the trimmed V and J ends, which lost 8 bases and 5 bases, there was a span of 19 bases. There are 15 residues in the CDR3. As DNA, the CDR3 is TGTGCCAGTGCAACCGTGCGAGGGGGGGAAAACATTCAGTACTTC. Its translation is CASATVRGGENIQYF.

The CDR3 DNA is TGTGCCAGCAGCGAGACCAACAGGGACAGTGGAAACACCATATATTTT. Its translation: CASSETNRDSGNTIYF. This chain uses TRBV9 with TRBJ1-3, with TRBD1 matching 7 bases. With V trimmed by 3 bases and J by 3 bases, 9 bases remained unmatched. Germline V gene data show CDR1 as SGDLS and CDR2 as YYNGEE. The CDR3 is made up of 16 amino acids.

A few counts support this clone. The CDR3 region has the DNA TGTGCCAGCAGCTCCGGGCCCTCAGGGTATTACGAGCAGTACTTC. Translated, it gives CASSSGPSGYYEQYF. The rearrangement uses TRBV5-6 and TRBJ2-7, with a tentative D call TRBD1 (5 bases). V was clipped by 3 bases and J by 4 bases, with 17 bases between them. The CDR3 is made up of 15 amino acids. In germline, CDR1 is SGHDT, CDR2 YYEEEE.

This CDR3 reads CASGPDRGLLNEQYF. CDR3 coding DNA: TGTGCTAGTGGCCCTGACAGGGGACTCCTAAACGAGCAGTACTTC. This sequence joins TRBV12-5 and TRBJ2-7, with TRBD1 matching 8 bases. Germline loops: CDR1 LGHNT, CDR2 FRNRAP. CDR3 length: 15 amino acids. Losses at the gene ends were 6 bases for V and 5 bases for J; bases not matched to a gene: 12.

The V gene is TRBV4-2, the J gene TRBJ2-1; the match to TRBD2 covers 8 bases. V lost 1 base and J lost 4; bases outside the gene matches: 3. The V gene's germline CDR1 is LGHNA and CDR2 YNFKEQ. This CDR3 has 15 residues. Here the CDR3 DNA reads TGTGCCAGCAGCCAAGGACTAGCGAGTTACAATGAGCAGTTCTTC. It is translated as CASSQGLASYNEQFF.

Here the CDR3 reads CASSQESESSYEQYF. Written as DNA, the CDR3 is TGTGCCAGCAGCCAAGAGTCCGAGAGCTCCTACGAGCAGTACTTC. The chain couples TRBV4-2 to TRBJ2-7, with D uncertain. Trimming pared 0 bases from V and 0 bases from J, leaving 9 bases between. The CDR3 covers 15 residues. Germline CDR1 LGHNA, CDR2 YNFKEQ.

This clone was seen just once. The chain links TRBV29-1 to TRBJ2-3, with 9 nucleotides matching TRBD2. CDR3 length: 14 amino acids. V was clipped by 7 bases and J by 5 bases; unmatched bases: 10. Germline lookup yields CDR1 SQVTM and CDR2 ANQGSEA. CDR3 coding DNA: TGCAGCGGCCGGACTAGCGTTTCGGGAGATACGCAGTATTTT. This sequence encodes CSGRTSVSGDTQYF.

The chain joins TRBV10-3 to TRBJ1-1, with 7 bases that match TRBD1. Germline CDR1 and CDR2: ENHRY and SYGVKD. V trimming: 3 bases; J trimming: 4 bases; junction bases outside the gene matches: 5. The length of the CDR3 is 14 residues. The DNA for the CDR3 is TGTGCCATCAGTGAAGGGCAGGGGGGCACTGAAGCTTTCTTT. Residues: CAISEGQGGTEAFF.

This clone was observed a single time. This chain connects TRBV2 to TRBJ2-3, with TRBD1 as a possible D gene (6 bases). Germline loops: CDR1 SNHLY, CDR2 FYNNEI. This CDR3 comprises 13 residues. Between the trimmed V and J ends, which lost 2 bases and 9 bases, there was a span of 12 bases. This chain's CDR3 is CASSESWQGTQYF. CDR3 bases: TGTGCCAGCAGTGAAAGCTGGCAGGGGACGCAGTATTTT.

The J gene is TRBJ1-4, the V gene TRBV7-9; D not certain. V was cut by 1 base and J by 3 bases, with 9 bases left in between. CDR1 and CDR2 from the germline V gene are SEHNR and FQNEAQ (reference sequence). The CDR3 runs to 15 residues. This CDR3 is CASSLGGGSNEKLFF. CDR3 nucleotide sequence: TGTGCCAGCAGCTTAGGCGGCGGATCTAATGAAAAACTGTTTTTT.

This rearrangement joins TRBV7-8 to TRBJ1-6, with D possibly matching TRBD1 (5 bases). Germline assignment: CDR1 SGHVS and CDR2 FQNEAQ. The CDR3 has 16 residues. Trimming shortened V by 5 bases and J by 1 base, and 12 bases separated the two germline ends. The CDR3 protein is CASSGGVRSYNSPLHF. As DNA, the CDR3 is TGTGCCAGCAGCGGAGGGGTCAGGTCCTATAATTCACCCCTCCACTTT.

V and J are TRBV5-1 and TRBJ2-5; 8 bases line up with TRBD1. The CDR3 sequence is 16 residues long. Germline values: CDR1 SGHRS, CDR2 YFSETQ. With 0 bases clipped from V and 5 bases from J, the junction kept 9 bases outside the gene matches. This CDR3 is CASSLAPRTGHETQYF. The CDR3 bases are TGCGCCAGCAGCTTGGCTCCAAGGACAGGGCACGAGACCCAGTACTTC.

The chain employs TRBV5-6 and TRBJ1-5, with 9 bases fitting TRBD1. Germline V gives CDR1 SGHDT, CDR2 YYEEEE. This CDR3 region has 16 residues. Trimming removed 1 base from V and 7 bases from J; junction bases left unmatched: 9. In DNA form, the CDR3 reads TGTGCCAGCAGCTTGCTCGGACAGGGGAAGGGCCAGCCCCAGCATTTT. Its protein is CASSLLGQGKGQPQHF.

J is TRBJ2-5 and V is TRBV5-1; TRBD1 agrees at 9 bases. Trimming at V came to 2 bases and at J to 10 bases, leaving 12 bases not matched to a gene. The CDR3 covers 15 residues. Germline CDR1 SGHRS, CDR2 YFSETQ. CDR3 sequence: CASSFTGTGLVDQYF. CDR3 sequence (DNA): TGCGCCAGCAGCTTTACCGGGACAGGGTTGGTTGACCAGTACTTC. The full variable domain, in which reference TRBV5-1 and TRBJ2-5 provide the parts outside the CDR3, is KAGVTQTPRYLIKTRGQQVTLSCSPISGHRSVSWYQQTPGQGLQFLFEYFSETQRNKGNFPGRFSGRQFSNSRSEMNVSTLELGDSALYLCASSFTGTGLVDQYFGPGTRLLVL.

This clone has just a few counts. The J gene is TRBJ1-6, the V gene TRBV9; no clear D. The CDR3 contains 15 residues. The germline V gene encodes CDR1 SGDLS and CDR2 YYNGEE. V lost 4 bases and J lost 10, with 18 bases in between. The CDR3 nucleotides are TGTGCCAGCAGCACCCTTGAGGGTCTTGGGTCACCCCTCCACTTT. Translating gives CASSTLEGLGSPLHF.

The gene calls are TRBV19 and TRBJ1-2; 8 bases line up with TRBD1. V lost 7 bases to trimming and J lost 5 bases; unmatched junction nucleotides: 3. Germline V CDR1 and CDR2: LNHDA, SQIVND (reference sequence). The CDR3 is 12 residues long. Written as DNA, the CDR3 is TGTGCCAGTACCCGGACAGGGTATGGCTACACCTTC. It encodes CASTRTGYGYTF.

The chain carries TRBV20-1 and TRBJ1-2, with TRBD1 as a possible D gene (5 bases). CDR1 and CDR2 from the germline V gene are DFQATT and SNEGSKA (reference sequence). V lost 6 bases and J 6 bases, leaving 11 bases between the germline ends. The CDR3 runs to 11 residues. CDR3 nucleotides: TGCAGTGCCCCGACAGAAAATGGCTACACCTTC. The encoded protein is CSAPTENGYTF.

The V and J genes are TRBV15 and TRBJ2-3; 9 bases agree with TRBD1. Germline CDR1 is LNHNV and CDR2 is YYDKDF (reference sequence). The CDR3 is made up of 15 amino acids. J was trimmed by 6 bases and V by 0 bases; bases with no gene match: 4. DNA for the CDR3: TGTGCCACCAGCAGAGAAACAGGGGGCGCGGATACGCAGTATTTT. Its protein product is CATSRETGGADTQYF.

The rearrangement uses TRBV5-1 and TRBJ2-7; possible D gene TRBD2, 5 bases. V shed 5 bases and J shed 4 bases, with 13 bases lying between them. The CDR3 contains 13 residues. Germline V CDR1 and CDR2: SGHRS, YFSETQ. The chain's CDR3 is CASREGSQYEQYF. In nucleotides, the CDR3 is TGCGCCAGCAGAGAGGGCAGTCAATACGAGCAGTACTTC.

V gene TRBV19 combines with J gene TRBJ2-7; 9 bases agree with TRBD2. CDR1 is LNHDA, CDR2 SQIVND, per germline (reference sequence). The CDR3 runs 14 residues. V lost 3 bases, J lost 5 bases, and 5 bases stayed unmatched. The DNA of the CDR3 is TGTGCCAGTAGTATGGGACTAGCAGTCGACGAGCAGTACTTC. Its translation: CASSMGLAVDEQYF.

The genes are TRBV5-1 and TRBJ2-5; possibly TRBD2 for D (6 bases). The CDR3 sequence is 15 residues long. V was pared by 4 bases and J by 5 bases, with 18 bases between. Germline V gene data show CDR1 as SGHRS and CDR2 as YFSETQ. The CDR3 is CASSRGGTVGETQYF. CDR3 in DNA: TGCGCCAGCAGCCGCGGAGGGACGGTGGGGGAGACCCAGTACTTC.

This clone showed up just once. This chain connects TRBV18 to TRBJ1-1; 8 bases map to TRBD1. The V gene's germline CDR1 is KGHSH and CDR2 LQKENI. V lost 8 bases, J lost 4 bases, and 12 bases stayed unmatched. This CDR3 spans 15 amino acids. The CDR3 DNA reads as TGTGCCAGCCACCCCCAGGGGGCATGGGGCACTGAAGCTTTCTTT. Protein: CASHPQGAWGTEAFF.

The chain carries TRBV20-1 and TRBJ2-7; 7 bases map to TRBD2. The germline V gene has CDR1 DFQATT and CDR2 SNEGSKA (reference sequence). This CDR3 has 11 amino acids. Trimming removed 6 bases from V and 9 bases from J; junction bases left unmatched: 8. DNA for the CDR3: TGCAGTGCCGGAGCGGGGTCCCTGCAGTACTTC. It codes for CSAGAGSLQYF.

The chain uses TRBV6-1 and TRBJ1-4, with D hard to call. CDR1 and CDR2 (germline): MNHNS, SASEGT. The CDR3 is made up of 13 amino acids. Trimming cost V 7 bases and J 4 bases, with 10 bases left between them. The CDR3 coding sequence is TGTGCCAGCATGGGCCCCGGTAATGAAAAACTGTTTTTT. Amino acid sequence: CASMGPGNEKLFF.